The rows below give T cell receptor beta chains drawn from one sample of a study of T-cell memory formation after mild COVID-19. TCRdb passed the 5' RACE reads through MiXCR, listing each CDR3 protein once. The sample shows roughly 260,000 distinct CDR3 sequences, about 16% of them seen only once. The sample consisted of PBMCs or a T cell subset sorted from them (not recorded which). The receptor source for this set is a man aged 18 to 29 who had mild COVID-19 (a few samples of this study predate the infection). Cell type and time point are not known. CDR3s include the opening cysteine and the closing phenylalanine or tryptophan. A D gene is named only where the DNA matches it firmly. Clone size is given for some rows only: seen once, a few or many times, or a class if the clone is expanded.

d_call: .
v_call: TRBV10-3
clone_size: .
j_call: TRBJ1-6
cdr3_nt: TGTGCCACCGCCGGGGCAACAGCAGGACGTTCACCCCTCCACTTT
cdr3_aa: CATAGATAGRSPLHF

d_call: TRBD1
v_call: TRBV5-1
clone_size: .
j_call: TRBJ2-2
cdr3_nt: TGCGCCAGCAGCCATTACCCGGGACAGCCGCCGAACACCGGGGAGCTGTTTTTT
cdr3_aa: CASSHYPGQPPNTGELFF

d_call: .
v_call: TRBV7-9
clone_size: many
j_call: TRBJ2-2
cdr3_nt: TGTGCCAGCAGCCATAGCGGACGAGGCACCGGGGAGCTGTTTTTT
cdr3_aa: CASSHSGRGTGELFF

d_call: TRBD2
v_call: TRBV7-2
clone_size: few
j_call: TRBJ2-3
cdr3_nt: TGTGCCAGCAGCTACCCTAGCGGGGGTAGAGATACGCAGTATTTT
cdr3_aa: CASSYPSGGRDTQYF

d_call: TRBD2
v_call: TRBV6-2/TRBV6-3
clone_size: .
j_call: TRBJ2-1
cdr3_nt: TGTGCCAGCAGTTACGCTAGCGGGGCTAACAATGAGCAGTTCTTC
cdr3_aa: CASSYASGANNEQFF

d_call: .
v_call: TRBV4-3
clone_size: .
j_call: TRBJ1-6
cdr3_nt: TGCGCCAGCAGCCCGTGGCGGGCCCCCGCGGTCCCACCCCTCCACTTT
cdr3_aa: CASSPWRAPAVPPLHF

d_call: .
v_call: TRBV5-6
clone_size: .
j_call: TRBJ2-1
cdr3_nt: TGTGCCAGCAGCTTGAGAAGGTCCCCTCGGTATGAGCAGTTCTTC
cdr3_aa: CASSLRRSPRYEQFF

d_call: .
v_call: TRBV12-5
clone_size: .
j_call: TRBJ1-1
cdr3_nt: TGTGCTAGTGGCGATACAGGGCACATGAACACTGAAGCTTTCTTT
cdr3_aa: CASGDTGHMNTEAFF

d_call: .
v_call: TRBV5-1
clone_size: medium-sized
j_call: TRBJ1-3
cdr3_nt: TGCGCCAGCAGCTTGGCCGCGGGGACCTCTGGAAACACCATATATTTT
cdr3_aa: CASSLAAGTSGNTIYF

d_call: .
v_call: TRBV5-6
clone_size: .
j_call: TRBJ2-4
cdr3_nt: TGTGCCAGCAGCTTCGGCAGGGTGAACATTCAGTACTTC
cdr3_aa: CASSFGRVNIQYF

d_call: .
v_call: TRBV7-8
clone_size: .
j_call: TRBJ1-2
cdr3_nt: TGTGCCAGCAGCGATAGGGCCGAGGCGTACTATGGCTACACCTTC
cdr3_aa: CASSDRAEAYYGYTF

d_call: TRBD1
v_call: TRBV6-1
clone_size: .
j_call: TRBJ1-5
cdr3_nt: TGTGCCAGCAGGGACAGGGAAGTTCAGCCCCAGCATTTT
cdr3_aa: CASRDREVQPQHF

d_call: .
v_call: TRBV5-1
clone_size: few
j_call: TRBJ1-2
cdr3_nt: TGCGCCAGCAGCTTGGATCGTGCGGACTATGGCTACACCTTC
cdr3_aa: CASSLDRADYGYTF

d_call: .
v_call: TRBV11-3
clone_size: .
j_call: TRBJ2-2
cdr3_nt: TGTGCCAGCAGCTTAGACGGGGGTCCCACCGGGGAGCTGTTTTTT
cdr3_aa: CASSLDGGPTGELFF

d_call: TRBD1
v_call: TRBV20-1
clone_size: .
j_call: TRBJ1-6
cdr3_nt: TGCAGTGCTAGTATCGGGGCAGGGGGTAATTCACCCCTCCACTTT
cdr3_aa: CSASIGAGGNSPLHF

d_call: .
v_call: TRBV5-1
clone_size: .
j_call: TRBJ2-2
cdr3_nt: TGCGACAGCAGCCCCGACCCCAGGGACACCGGGGAGCTGTTTTTT
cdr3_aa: CDSSPDPRDTGELFF

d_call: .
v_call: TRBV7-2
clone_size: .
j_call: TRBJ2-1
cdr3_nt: TGTGCCAGCACCCTACTGGGGCCCCAGCAGTTCTTC
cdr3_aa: CASTLLGPQQFF

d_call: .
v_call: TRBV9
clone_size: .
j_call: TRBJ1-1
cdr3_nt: TGTGCCAGCAGCGTAAGAGCAGGGACCACTGAAGCTTTCTTT
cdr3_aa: CASSVRAGTTEAFF

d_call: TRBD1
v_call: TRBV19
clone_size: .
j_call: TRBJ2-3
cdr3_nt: TGTGCCAGTAGTATCCAACAGGGGCTTAGCACAGATACGCAGTATTTT
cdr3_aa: CASSIQQGLSTDTQYF

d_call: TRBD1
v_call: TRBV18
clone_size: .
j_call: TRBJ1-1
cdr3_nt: TGTGCCAGCTCACCACGGTCGACAGGGCGCGACATGAACACTGAAGCTTTCTTT
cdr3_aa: CASSPRSTGRDMNTEAFF

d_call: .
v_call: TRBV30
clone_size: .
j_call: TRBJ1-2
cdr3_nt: TGTGCCTTGACGGGGGGGTATGGCTACACCTTC
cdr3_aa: CALTGGYGYTF

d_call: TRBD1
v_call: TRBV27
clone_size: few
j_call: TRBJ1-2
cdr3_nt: TGTGCCAGCAGACTAAAGCCGGACAGGGACTATGGCTACACCTTC
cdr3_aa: CASRLKPDRDYGYTF